A single sample is the source of the 7 T cell receptor beta chains below, sequenced in a study of blood T cell repertoires in COVID-19. TCRdb keeps only in-frame clones here, not all; method: immunoSEQ multiplex PCR. This table has a few hundred thousand clones, 65% to 90% appearing once. Input material: PBMCs or T cells enriched from blood (not recorded which). Receptors originate from a woman aged 40 to 50 with acute COVID-19.

The chain carries TRBV11-2 and TRBJ2-2; D perhaps matches TRBD2 (5 bases). V shed 1 base and J shed 4 bases, with 10 bases lying between them. The CDR3 is 15 residues long. Per germline, CDR1 SGHAT and CDR2 FQNNGV. The CDR3 here is CASSLGLAGTGELFF. The CDR3 nucleotides are TGTGCCAGCAGCTTAGGGCTAGCCGGCACCGGGGAGCTGTTTTTT. The full variable domain, in which reference TRBV11-2 and TRBJ2-2 provide the parts outside the CDR3, is EAGVAQSPRYKIIEKRQSVAFWCNPISGHATLYWYQQILGQGPKLLIQFQNNGVVDDSQLPKDRFSAERLKGVDSTLKIQPAKLEDSAVYLCASSLGLAGTGELFFGEGSRLTVL.

The chain joins TRBV11-2 to TRBJ2-3; weak D call: TRBD1 (5 bases). Germline V lookup: CDR1 SGHAT, CDR2 FQNNGV. V was pared by 4 bases and J by 1 base, with 12 bases between. This CDR3 spans 15 amino acids. The CDR3 nucleotides are TGTGCCAGCAGCTCTCAGGGCGTGCGCACAGATACGCAGTATTTT. The encoded protein is CASSSQGVRTDTQYF.

This clone was picked up one time. The genes are TRBV6-5 and TRBJ2-6; D ambiguous. This CDR3 has 14 residues. CDR1 is MNHEY, CDR2 SVGAGI, per germline. Trimming cost V 5 bases and J 2 bases, with 7 bases left between them. The CDR3 loop reads CASSTLTGANVLTF. For the CDR3, the DNA is TGTGCCAGCAGTACCCTAACTGGGGCCAACGTCCTGACTTTC.

This chain joins TRBV3-1 (or the pseudogene TRBV3-2) and TRBJ1-1, with D possibly being TRBD1 (6 bases). V was clipped by 4 bases and J by 4 bases, with 19 bases between them. Germline V gene lookup returns CDR1 LGHDT and CDR2 YNNKEL (reference sequence). This CDR3 comprises 16 residues. CDR3 sequence (DNA): TGTGCCAGCAGCCGTAAAGGGGGGGCTGCGGGCACTGAAGCTTTCTTT. This sequence encodes CASSRKGGAAGTEAFF.

This clone has just one count. The CDR3 DNA sequence: TGTGCCAGCAGGCCTCTAGCGGGGGCACTCACAGATACGCAGTATTTT. This codes for CASRPLAGALTDTQYF. The rearrangement uses TRBV7-9 and TRBJ2-3, with 10 bases identical to TRBD2. The CDR3 extends over 16 amino acids. J was trimmed by 2 bases and V by 6 bases; bases with no gene match: 8. Per the germline V gene, CDR1 is SEHNR and CDR2 is FQNEAQ (reference sequence).

The chain uses TRBV2 and TRBJ2-3; D not resolved. The CDR3 is made up of 14 amino acids. V was clipped by 7 bases and J by 2 bases, with 13 bases between them. Germline CDR1 reads SNHLY; CDR2 reads FYNNEI. The chain's CDR3 is CASTPGRNTDTQYF. CDR3 sequence (DNA): TGTGCCAGCACCCCAGGCCGCAACACAGATACGCAGTATTTT. The full variable domain, rest sourced from reference TRBV2 and TRBJ2-3, is EPEVTQTPSHQVTQMGQEVILRCVPISNHLYFYWYRQILGQKVEFLVSFYNNEISEKSEIFDDQFSVERPDGSNFTLKIRSTKLEDSAMYFCASTPGRNTDTQYFGPGTRLTVL.

This clone was detected only a few times. V is TRBV19 and J is TRBJ1-5; D is uncertain. Between the trimmed V and J ends, which lost 8 bases and 3 bases, there was a span of 17 bases. The CDR3 length is 15 residues. From germline, CDR1 is LNHDA and CDR2 SQIVND (reference sequence). CDR3 sequence reads: CASGPRRVNNQPQHF. The DNA of the CDR3 is TGTGCCAGTGGCCCGCGTCGGGTAAACAATCAGCCCCAGCATTTT.